This TCR beta chain was identified during a study of cytomegalovirus exposure and HLA in healthy donors. PCR used 60 Vbeta primers and 13 Jbeta primers. Assay: immunoSEQ multiplex PCR; the TCRdb copy retains only in-frame clones and omits some. The profile shows approximately 150,000 clones, just under 85% of them singletons. The CDR3 is made up of 15 amino acids. After removal of 1 base from V and 7 bases from J, the junction contained 4 bases not matched to a gene. The germline V gene has CDR1 SEHNR and CDR2 FQNEAQ (reference sequence). J is TRBJ1-4 and V is TRBV7-9, with 9 bases identical to TRBD1. The sequencing input was PBMCs. This TCR was recovered from a woman in her fifties or sixties in good health and CMV-seropositive. CDR3 in amino acids: CASSLGGQGGEKLFF. CDR3 DNA: TGTGCCAGCAGCTTAGGGGGACAGGGCGGTGAAAAACTGTTTTTT.